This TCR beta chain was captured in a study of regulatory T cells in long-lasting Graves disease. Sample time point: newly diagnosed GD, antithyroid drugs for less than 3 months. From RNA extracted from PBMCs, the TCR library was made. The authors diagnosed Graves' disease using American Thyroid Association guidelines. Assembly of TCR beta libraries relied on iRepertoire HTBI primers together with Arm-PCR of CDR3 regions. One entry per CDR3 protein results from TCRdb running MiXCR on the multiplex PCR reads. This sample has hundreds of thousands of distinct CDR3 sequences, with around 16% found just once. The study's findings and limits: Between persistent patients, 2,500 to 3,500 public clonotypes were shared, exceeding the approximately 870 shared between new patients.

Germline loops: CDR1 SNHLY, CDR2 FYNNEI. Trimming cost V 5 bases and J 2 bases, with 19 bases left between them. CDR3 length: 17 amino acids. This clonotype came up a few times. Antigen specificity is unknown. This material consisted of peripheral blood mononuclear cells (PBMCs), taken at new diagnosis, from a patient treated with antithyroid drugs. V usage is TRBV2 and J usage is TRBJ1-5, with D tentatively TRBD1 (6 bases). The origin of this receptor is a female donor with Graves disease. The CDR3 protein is CASSIPPVRQGNQPQHF. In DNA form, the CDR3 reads TGTGCCAGCAGTATTCCCCCCGTTCGACAGGGCAATCAGCCCCAGCATTTT.